Many counts were recorded for the clone carrying this T cell receptor (beta chain). This sample was taken from a study of human T cells and chemical hapten exposure. Study-level information: Read at 6 days, the patch tests placed 0.01% DPC on the upper back. Per-sample TCR yield variation was attributed mainly to small pooled library volume differences.

MiXCR, run by TCRdb on the RACE reads, gives a single entry per CDR3 protein. The repertoire has around 120,000 distinct CDR3 sequences, more than 9.5% of them found once; the top ten carry roughly 3.5%. V dropped 5 bases and J dropped 4; count of bases not matched to a gene: 1. This CDR3 contains 13 residues. Germline V CDR1 and CDR2: SGHTA, FQGNSA. Time point specified: patch test 1, 2 weeks after DPC sensitization. The treatment denotes: therapeutic diphenylcyclopropenone sensitization with weekly scalp DPC. Prior to each patch test being applied, blood was drawn. The V call is TRBV7-2, the J call TRBJ2-1; 8 bases fit TRBD2. This material consisted of whole blood, taken in connection with sensitization to the hapten diphenylcyclopropenone (DPC). This TCR derives from a woman aged 40 to 49 with alopecia areata. Some clones in this sample may be carry-over from other donors' samples. CDR3 amino acids: CASSPGGYNEQFF. As DNA, the CDR3 is TGTGCCAGCAGCCCGGGGGGGTACAATGAGCAGTTCTTC.